Listed here are 30 T cell receptor beta chains from one sample, sequenced in a study of patients and donors after allogeneic stem cell transplantation. TCRdb fed the RT-PCR reads into MiXCR, producing one record per CDR3 protein. Of more than 850,000 distinct CDR3 sequences in the sample, roughly 18% are singletons; the top ten hold around 6%. The sequencing input was blood, either unsorted or a sorted T cell fraction (not recorded which). The receptors originated from a human donor who was either an allogeneic HSCT recipient or a stem cell or donor lymphocyte infusion donor (not recorded which). It is not recorded whose cells these are; they may come from a transplant donor.

In this sample, this clonotype turned up a few times. The chain uses TRBV12-3 or TRBV12-4 and TRBJ2-3; D is unclear. V shed 2 bases and J shed 8 bases, with 14 bases lying between them. This CDR3 is 14 amino acids long. For the CDR3, the DNA is TGTGCCAGCAGTTTACCCGGGCCATTGAGTACGCAGTATTTT. Its protein product is CASSLPGPLSTQYF.

This sequence joins TRBV3-1 and TRBJ2-5; TRBD2 matches at 12 bases. The V gene end was trimmed by 3 bases and the J gene end by 2 bases; junction bases not matched to a gene: 4. Germline-derived CDR1 and CDR2 are LGHDT and YNNKEL (reference sequence). The CDR3 runs 16 residues. Here the CDR3 DNA reads TGTGCCAGCAGCCAGCAGACTAGCGGGGGACAAGAGACCCAGTACTTC. Translated, it gives CASSQQTSGGQETQYF.

There are a few counts of this clonotype. The chain is built from TRBV7-3 and TRBJ1-1, with a weak D call TRBD1 (5 bases). Germline V lookup: CDR1 SGHTA, CDR2 FQGTGA. The CDR3 runs to 16 residues. Trimming left V 1 base short and J 5 bases short, with 17 bases between. The CDR3 bases are TGTGCCAGCAGCTTAATGGGGGACGGGAGAGGGACTGAAGCTTTCTTT. This codes for CASSLMGDGRGTEAFF.

The chain joins TRBV11-2 to TRBJ2-3; 9 bases fit TRBD1. The germline V gene has CDR1 SGHAT and CDR2 FQNNGV. The junction had 5 bases not matched to a gene; V was cut back by 6 bases and J by 1 base. The CDR3 runs 15 residues. The CDR3 nucleotides are TGTGCCAGCAGAAACACAGGGGGCGGCACAGATACGCAGTATTTT. Translation: CASRNTGGGTDTQYF.

The chain has TRBV20-1 and TRBJ1-6; the match to TRBD1 covers 10 bases. Germline loops: CDR1 DFQATT, CDR2 SNEGSKA (reference sequence). This CDR3 contains 14 residues. V was clipped by 3 bases and J by 10 bases; unmatched bases: 6. The CDR3 sequence: CSARGQGNGSPLHF. The CDR3 DNA follows: TGCAGTGCTAGGGGACAGGGGAACGGATCACCCCTCCACTTT.

The rearrangement uses TRBV12-5 and TRBJ1-5; D is possibly TRBD1 (6 bases). The germline V and J ends were trimmed by 6 bases and 3 bases, with 18 bases remaining between them. The germline V gene has CDR1 LGHNT and CDR2 FRNRAP. There are 16 residues in the CDR3. The CDR3 sequence: CASGLTTDRLNQPQHF. In DNA form, the CDR3 reads TGTGCTAGTGGCCTAACTACGGACAGACTCAATCAGCCCCAGCATTTT.

V and J are TRBV10-3 and TRBJ1-4; D is ambiguous. Looked up from germline, CDR1 is ENHRY and CDR2 is SYGVKD. Trimming stripped 2 bases from V and 0 bases from J, with 7 bases between. The CDR3 extends over 15 amino acids. CDR3 amino acids: CAISERAPTNEKLFF. As DNA, the CDR3 is TGTGCCATCAGTGAGAGGGCTCCAACTAATGAAAAACTGTTTTTT.

This clonotype was detected only a few times. The J gene is TRBJ2-5, the V gene TRBV20-1; D unclear. The CDR3 totals 15 residues. The germline V gene encodes CDR1 DFQATT and CDR2 SNEGSKA (reference sequence). Trimming pared 1 base from V and 2 bases from J, leaving 14 bases between. This CDR3 is CSARALETVQETQYF. CDR3 in DNA: TGCAGTGCTAGAGCCCTCGAGACGGTTCAAGAGACCCAGTACTTC.

This chain joins TRBV9 and TRBJ1-2; tentatively, D is TRBD1 (6 bases). This CDR3 has 16 residues. Germline CDR1 and CDR2: SGDLS and YYNGEE. The ends were cut back, 4 bases at V and 5 bases at J, with 21 bases in the middle. Here the CDR3 DNA reads TGTGCCAGCAGCCCGATGGCAGGGGACCTTGGATATGGCTACACCTTC. Translating gives CASSPMAGDLGYGYTF.

The chain joins TRBV20-1 to TRBJ2-6, with 8 bases matching TRBD2. Germline V lookup: CDR1 DFQATT, CDR2 SNEGSKA (reference sequence). The CDR3 runs to 15 residues. The CDR3 bases are TGCAGGGCTGTCGGGGGGGGCAGTGGGGCCAACGTCCTGACTTTC. Amino acid sequence: CRAVGGGSGANVLTF.

The CDR3 loop reads CSVGGLLTNTGELFF. The DNA of the CDR3 is TGCAGCGTTGGAGGACTTCTGACGAACACCGGGGAGCTGTTTTTT. The gene calls are TRBV29-1 and TRBJ2-2; possibly TRBD2 for D (5 bases). V was clipped by 4 bases and J by 0 bases, with 12 bases between them. From germline, CDR1 is SQVTM and CDR2 ANQGSEA. The CDR3 length is 15 residues.

The chain is built from TRBV5-1 and TRBJ2-5; 8 positions match TRBD2. The CDR3 consists of 15 residues. V gave up 1 base and J gave up 5 bases; unmatched junction bases: 7. CDR1 is SGHRS and CDR2 is YFSETQ in the germline V gene. The CDR3 DNA follows: TGCGCCAGCAGCTTGAGGGGACTAGGGGAGGAGACCCAGTACTTC. Amino acids: CASSLRGLGEETQYF.

This clonotype was counted between two and nine times. The chain combines TRBV6-5 with TRBJ1-3; D possibly corresponds to TRBD1 (6 bases). The CDR3 runs to 15 residues. Trimming took 4 bases from V and 7 from J, leaving 17 bases between them. Per germline, CDR1 MNHEY and CDR2 SVGAGI. CDR3 sequence reads: CASSSTGTIRNTIYF. CDR3 DNA sequence: TGTGCCAGCAGTTCGACCGGGACAATAAGGAACACCATATATTTT.

The chain links TRBV6-5 to TRBJ2-3; D might be TRBD1 (6 bases). Per germline, CDR1 MNHEY and CDR2 SVGAGI. The V and J ends lost 2 bases and 3 bases respectively, with 9 bases between them. The CDR3 length is 14 residues. CDR3 bases: TGTGCCAGCAGTTACAGGCAGGGGACAGATACGCAGTATTTT. Translation: CASSYRQGTDTQYF.

This clonotype was picked up a small number of times. The V call is TRBV12-3 or TRBV12-4, the J call TRBJ2-7; D remains unclear. The CDR3 sequence is 14 residues long. V gave up 3 bases and J gave up 6 bases, with 15 bases separating them. This CDR3 reads CASSLRDQLGEQYF. In DNA form, the CDR3 reads TGTGCCAGCAGTTTGCGAGATCAGCTGGGCGAGCAGTACTTC.

The sample holds many counts of this clonotype. For the CDR3, the DNA is TGCAGCGTTGCAATAGGTGGAAATAGCAATCAGCCCCAGCATTTT. As protein: CSVAIGGNSNQPQHF. This rearrangement joins TRBV29-1 to TRBJ1-5; D ambiguous. CDR1 and CDR2 (germline): SQVTM, ANQGSEA. The V end lost 4 bases, the J end lost 0 bases, and 13 bases lay between the germline ends. This CDR3 comprises 15 residues.

This clonotype was seen a few times. The genes are TRBV2 and TRBJ2-7; 10 bases match TRBD2. V shed 7 bases, J shed 2 bases, and the junction held 11 bases outside the gene matches. The germline V gene has CDR1 SNHLY and CDR2 FYNNEI. The CDR3 has 16 residues. DNA for the CDR3: TGTGCCAGCAACGAGCGGGGGGGCCCCTCGCCCTACGAGCAGTACTTC. This translates into CASNERGGPSPYEQYF.

A few counts support this clonotype. J is TRBJ1-2 and V is TRBV5-1, with a possible D match to TRBD1 (6 bases). CDR1 and CDR2 (germline): SGHRS, YFSETQ. Trimming removed 7 bases at V and 2 bases at J, with 18 bases between. The CDR3 consists of 15 residues. The CDR3 here is CASGSPEDRNYGYTF. CDR3 nucleotides: TGCGCCAGCGGCTCACCCGAGGACAGAAACTATGGCTACACCTTC.

The genes are TRBV6-5 and TRBJ2-7; possible D gene TRBD2, 6 bases. CDR1 and CDR2 from the germline V gene are MNHEY and SVGAGI. The CDR3 has 16 residues. With 2 bases removed from V and 0 bases from J, the gap between germline ends came to 14 bases. Here the CDR3 DNA reads TGTGCCAGCAGTTACGGGGTAGCGACTAGCTCCTACGAGCAGTACTTC. This sequence encodes CASSYGVATSSYEQYF.

The chain recombines TRBV9 with TRBJ2-1; 7 nucleotides match TRBD2. The CDR3 is 16 residues long. Germline V gives CDR1 SGDLS, CDR2 YYNGEE. J was trimmed by 7 bases and V by 0 bases; bases with no gene match: 10. CDR3: CASSVDPSGKGNEQFF. CDR3 nucleotide sequence: TGTGCCAGCAGCGTAGACCCCAGCGGGAAGGGGAATGAGCAGTTCTTC.

The chain is built from TRBV18 and TRBJ2-3, with no clear D. V gave up 0 bases and J gave up 4 bases, with 14 bases separating them. Germline CDR1 and CDR2: KGHSH and LQKENI. The CDR3 covers 16 residues. The CDR3 region is CASSPPKLPLADTQYF. Here the CDR3 DNA reads TGTGCCAGCTCACCACCGAAGCTACCCCTGGCAGATACGCAGTATTTT. Together with reference TRBV18 and TRBJ2-3, the CDR3 gives the full variable domain: NAGVMQNPRHLVRRRGQEARLRCSPMKGHSHVYWYRQLPEEGLKFMVYLQKENIIDESGMPKERFSAEFPKEGPSILRIQQVVRGDSAAYFCASSPPKLPLADTQYFGPGTRLTVL.

The V gene is TRBV20-1, the J gene TRBJ2-7; D unclear. CDR3 length: 15 residues. CDR1 is DFQATT, CDR2 SNEGSKA, per germline (reference sequence). The V end was cut by 2 bases, the J end by 3 bases, with 17 bases between. The DNA of the CDR3 is TGCAGTGCTAGAATTCCTTCCAGAACCCACTACGAGCAGTACTTC. This sequence encodes CSARIPSRTHYEQYF.

The rearrangement joins TRBV20-1 to TRBJ1-1; 10 bases agree with TRBD1. The CDR3 contains 14 residues. J gave up 6 bases and V 4 bases, and 8 bases lay outside the gene matches. From germline, CDR1 is DFQATT and CDR2 SNEGSKA (reference sequence). DNA of the CDR3: TGCAGTGCTACAAGCGGGACAGGGGCTCCTGAAGCTTTCTTT. The encoded protein is CSATSGTGAPEAFF.

This clonotype has only a few counts. The chain joins TRBV5-1 to TRBJ2-2; 10 bases fit TRBD1. The CDR3 loop spans 14 amino acids. V gave up 7 bases and J gave up 5 bases; unmatched junction bases: 5. CDR1 is SGHRS and CDR2 is YFSETQ in the germline V gene. The CDR3 loop is CASSGTGETGELFF. The CDR3 DNA follows: TGCGCCAGCTCCGGGACAGGGGAAACCGGGGAGCTGTTTTTT.

The V and J genes are TRBV6-1 and TRBJ2-5, with D perhaps assigned TRBD1 or TRBD2 (5 bases each). Trimming cost V 7 bases and J 1 base, with 22 bases left between them. Germline V gene data show CDR1 as MNHNS and CDR2 as SASEGT. CDR3 length: 17 amino acids. CDR3 in amino acids: CASNGRGRAGSQETQYF. For the CDR3, the DNA is TGTGCCAGCAATGGACGGGGCCGGGCAGGGTCCCAAGAGACCCAGTACTTC.

This clonotype occurred a few times. The chain couples TRBV6-1 to TRBJ2-7; TRBD1 matches at 9 bases. The V segment lost 4 bases and the J segment 6 bases; nucleotides outside the gene matches: 7. The CDR3 contains 14 residues. Germline V gene lookup returns CDR1 MNHNS and CDR2 SASEGT. The CDR3 DNA reads TGTGCCAGCAGTGGAGGGGACAGGGCCGGCGAGCAGTACTTC. Encoded protein: CASSGGDRAGEQYF.

The V and J genes are TRBV29-1 and TRBJ2-1; D call uncertain. The V gene lost 4 bases and the J gene lost 4 bases, with 14 bases spanning the gap. The CDR3 length is 14 residues. CDR1 SQVTM and CDR2 ANQGSEA come from the germline V gene. The chain's CDR3 is CSVVGRAKYNEQFF. The CDR3 coding sequence is TGCAGCGTTGTCGGCCGGGCCAAGTACAATGAGCAGTTCTTC.

The chain couples TRBV6-1 to TRBJ2-2; D gene uncertain. Germline values: CDR1 MNHNS, CDR2 SASEGT. The germline V and J ends were trimmed by 8 bases and 6 bases, with 16 bases remaining between them. This CDR3 is 14 amino acids long. The CDR3 region is CASPSEDLAGELFF. In DNA form, the CDR3 reads TGTGCCAGCCCCTCAGAGGATCTAGCCGGGGAGCTGTTTTTT.

This clonotype occurred a few times. The genes are TRBV29-1 and TRBJ2-7; 7 nucleotides agree with TRBD2. CDR1 and CDR2 (germline): SQVTM, ANQGSEA. V dropped 7 bases and J dropped 3; count of bases not matched to a gene: 9. This CDR3 contains 13 residues. The DNA of the CDR3 is TGCAGCGACCTGGGGGGGGGATACTACGAGCAGTACTTC. This encodes CSDLGGGYYEQYF.

There are a few counts of this clonotype. The V gene is TRBV3-1, the J gene TRBJ2-1, with 10 bases fitting TRBD2. The trim removed 6 bases at V and 7 bases at J, leaving 12 bases unmatched. Per germline, CDR1 LGHDT and CDR2 YNNKEL (reference sequence). The CDR3 extends over 16 amino acids. The CDR3 DNA sequence: TGTGCCAGCAGGCTTGTAGCGGGAGGCGGTGGAAATGAGCAGTTCTTC. Its translation is CASRLVAGGGGNEQFF.